This T cell receptor beta chain was recovered during a study of blood T cell repertoires in COVID-19. Turning to the study itself: COVID-19 samples from acute and convalescent phases originated in the United States, Italy and Spain. Sources were T cells, B-cell-depleted T cells, or PBMCs; the material itself was cDNA or gDNA.

Seattle-derived patients entered the study during active infection and were followed longitudinally. Trimming shortened V by 1 base and J by 2 bases, and 9 bases separated the two germline ends. The germline V gene encodes CDR1 SGHRS and CDR2 YFSETQ. The CDR3 is made up of 14 amino acids. Original processing methods: Counts of nucleated cells, estimated from reference gene primer amplification, were obtained. Clones were sequenced by immunoSEQ multiplex PCR, and TCRdb holds only the in-frame ones, with some missing. The V and J calls and the clone size are those of that table, but D and trimming were determined from the DNA. The profile shows roughly 260,000 clones, around 92% of them singletons.

The sequence was collected from a person aged 18-35 years with COVID-19, enrolled during active disease. Sequencing input: peripheral blood. The chain combines TRBV5-1 with TRBJ1-1, with D tentatively TRBD1 (6 bases). CDR3: CASSLTGSNTEAFF. The CDR3 DNA follows: TGCGCCAGCAGCTTGACAGGGTCTAACACTGAAGCTTTCTTT.